The clone carrying this TCR beta chain was seen a few times. The sample contains more than one DNA sequence encoding this CDR3. The CDR3 sequence is 11 residues long. CDR1 and CDR2 from the germline V gene are DFQATT and SNEGSKA (reference sequence). Trimming stripped 3 bases from V and 0 bases from J, with 3 bases between. This entry is derived from a study of blood T cell repertoires in COVID-19. Study in general: Some COVID-19 samples were acute and others convalescent; all came from the United States, Italy and Spain. Nucleic acid was either cDNA or gDNA, and it came from T cells, B-cell-depleted T cells, or PBMCs.

Authors' data handling: Nucleated cell counts were estimated from reference gene primer amplification. Using immunoSEQ multiplex PCR, the repertoire was profiled, and TCRdb retains in-frame clones only, with some absent. V, J and clone size derive from that table, while D and trimming were established from the DNA sequence. The table includes more than 200,000 clones, roughly 90% detected once. The sequenced material came from peripheral blood. This chain links TRBV20-1 with TRBJ2-7; no firm D call. The source of this sequence is a human donor in a cohort sampled during active COVID-19. The CDR3 sequence is CSARYSYEQYF. The CDR3 nucleotides read TGCAGTGCTAGGTACTCCTACGAGCAGTACTTC.